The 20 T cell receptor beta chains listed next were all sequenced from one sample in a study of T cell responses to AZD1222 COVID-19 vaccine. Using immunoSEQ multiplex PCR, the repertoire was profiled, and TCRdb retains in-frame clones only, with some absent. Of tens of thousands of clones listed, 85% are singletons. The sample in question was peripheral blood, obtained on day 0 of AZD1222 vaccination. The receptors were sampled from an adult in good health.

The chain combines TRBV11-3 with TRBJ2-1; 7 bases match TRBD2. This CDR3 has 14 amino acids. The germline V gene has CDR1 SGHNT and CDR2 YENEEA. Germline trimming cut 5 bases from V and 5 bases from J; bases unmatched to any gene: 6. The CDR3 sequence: CASSLRGLNNEQFF. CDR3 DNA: TGTGCCAGCAGCCTGCGGGGGTTAAACAATGAGCAGTTCTTC.

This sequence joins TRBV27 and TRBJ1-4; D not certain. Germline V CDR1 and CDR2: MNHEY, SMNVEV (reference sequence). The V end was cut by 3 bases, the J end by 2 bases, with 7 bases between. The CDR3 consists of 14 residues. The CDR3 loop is CASSFGWTNEKLFF. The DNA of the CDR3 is TGTGCCAGCAGTTTCGGTTGGACTAATGAAAAACTGTTTTTT. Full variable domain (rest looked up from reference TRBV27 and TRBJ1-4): EAQVTQNPRYLITVTGKKLTVTCSQNMNHEYMSWYRQDPGLGLRQIYYSMNVEVTDKGDVPEGYKVSRKEKRNFPLILESPSPNQTSLYFCASSFGWTNEKLFFGSGTQLSVL.

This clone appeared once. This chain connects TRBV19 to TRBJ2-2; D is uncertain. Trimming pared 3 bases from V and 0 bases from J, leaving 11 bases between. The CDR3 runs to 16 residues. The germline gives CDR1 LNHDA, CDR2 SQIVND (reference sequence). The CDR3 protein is CASSMARNANTGELFF. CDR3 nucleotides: TGTGCCAGTAGTATGGCCAGAAATGCGAACACCGGGGAGCTGTTTTTT.

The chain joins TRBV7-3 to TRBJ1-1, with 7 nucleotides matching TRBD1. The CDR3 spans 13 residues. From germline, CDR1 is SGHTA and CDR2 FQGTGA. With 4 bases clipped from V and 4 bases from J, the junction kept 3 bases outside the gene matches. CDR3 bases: TGTGCCAGCAGCTCAGGACAGGCCACTGAAGCTTTCTTT. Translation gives CASSSGQATEAFF.

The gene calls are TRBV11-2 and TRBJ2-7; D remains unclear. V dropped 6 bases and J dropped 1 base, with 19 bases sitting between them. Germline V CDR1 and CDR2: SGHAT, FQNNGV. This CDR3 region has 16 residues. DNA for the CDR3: TGTGCCAGCAGACCACCCGGCATGGGTAAATCCTACGAGCAGTACTTC. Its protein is CASRPPGMGKSYEQYF.

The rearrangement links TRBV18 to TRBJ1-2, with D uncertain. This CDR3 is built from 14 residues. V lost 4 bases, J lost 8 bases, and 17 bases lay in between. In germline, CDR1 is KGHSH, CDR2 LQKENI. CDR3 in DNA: TGTGCCAGCTCACAACACAGACGTGGGGAGGGCTACACCTTC. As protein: CASSQHRRGEGYTF.

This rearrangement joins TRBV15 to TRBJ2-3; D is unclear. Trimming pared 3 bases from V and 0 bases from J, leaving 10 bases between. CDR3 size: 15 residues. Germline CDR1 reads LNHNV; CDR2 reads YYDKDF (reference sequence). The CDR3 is CATSSLEPSTDTQYF. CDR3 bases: TGTGCCACCAGCAGTCTGGAGCCGAGCACAGATACGCAGTATTTT.

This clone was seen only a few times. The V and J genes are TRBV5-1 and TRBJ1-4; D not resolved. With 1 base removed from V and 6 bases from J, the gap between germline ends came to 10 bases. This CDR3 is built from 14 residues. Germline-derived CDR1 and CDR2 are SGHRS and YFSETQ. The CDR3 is CASSLLTGHEKLFF. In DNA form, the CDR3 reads TGCGCCAGCAGCTTGCTAACGGGCCATGAAAAACTGTTTTTT.

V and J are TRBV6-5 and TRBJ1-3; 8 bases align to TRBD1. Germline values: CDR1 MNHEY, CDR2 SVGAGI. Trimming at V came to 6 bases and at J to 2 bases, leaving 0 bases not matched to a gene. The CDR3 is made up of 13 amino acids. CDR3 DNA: TGTGCCAGCAGGACAGGGGCTGGAAACACCATATATTTT. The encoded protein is CASRTGAGNTIYF.

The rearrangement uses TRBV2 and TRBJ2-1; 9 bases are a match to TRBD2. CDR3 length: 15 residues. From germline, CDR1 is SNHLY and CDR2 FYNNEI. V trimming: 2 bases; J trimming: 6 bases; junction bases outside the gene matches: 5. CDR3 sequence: CASSEQVAGANEQFF. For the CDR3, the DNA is TGTGCCAGCAGTGAACAGGTAGCGGGGGCCAATGAGCAGTTCTTC.

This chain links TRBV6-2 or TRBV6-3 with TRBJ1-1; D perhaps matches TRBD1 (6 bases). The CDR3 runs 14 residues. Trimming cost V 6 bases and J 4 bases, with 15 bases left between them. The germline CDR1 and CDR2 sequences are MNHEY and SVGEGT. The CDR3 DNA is TGTGCCAGCAGCCTCGGCCAGGGGCCCACTGAAGCTTTCTTT. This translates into CASSLGQGPTEAFF.

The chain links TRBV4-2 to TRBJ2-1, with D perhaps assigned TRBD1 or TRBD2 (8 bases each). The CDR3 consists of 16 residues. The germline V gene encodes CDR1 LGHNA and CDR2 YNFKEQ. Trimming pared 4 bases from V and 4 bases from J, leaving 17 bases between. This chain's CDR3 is CASSPGGGGQYNEQFF. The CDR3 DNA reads TGTGCCAGCAGCCCAGGGGGCGGGGGGCAATACAATGAGCAGTTCTTC.

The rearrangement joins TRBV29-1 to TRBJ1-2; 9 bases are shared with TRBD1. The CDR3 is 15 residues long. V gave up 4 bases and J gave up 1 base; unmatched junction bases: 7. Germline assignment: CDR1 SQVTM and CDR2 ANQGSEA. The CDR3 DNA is TGCAGCGTTGCCCGCCCGGGACAGGGTAACTATGGCTACACCTTC. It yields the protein CSVARPGQGNYGYTF. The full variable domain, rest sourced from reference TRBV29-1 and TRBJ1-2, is SAVISQKPSRDICQRGTSLTIQCQVDSQVTMMFWYRQQPGQSLTLIATANQGSEATYESGFVIDKFPISRPNLTFSTLTVSNMSPEDSSIYLCSVARPGQGNYGYTFGSGTRLTVV.

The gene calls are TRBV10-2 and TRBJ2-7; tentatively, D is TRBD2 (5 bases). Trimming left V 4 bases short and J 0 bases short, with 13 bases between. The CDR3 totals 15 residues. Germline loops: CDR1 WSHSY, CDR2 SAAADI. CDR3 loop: CASSGVMGSSYEQYF. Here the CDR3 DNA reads TGCGCCAGCAGTGGGGTGATGGGGAGCTCCTACGAGCAGTACTTC.

CDR3 in amino acids: CASSLPFSSYNEQFF. CDR3 DNA: TGTGCCAGCAGTTTACCATTCAGCTCCTACAATGAGCAGTTCTTC. This rearrangement joins TRBV27 to TRBJ2-1; D remains unclear. V gave up 2 bases and J gave up 0 bases, with 8 bases separating them. Germline lookup yields CDR1 MNHEY and CDR2 SMNVEV (reference sequence). This CDR3 has 15 amino acids.

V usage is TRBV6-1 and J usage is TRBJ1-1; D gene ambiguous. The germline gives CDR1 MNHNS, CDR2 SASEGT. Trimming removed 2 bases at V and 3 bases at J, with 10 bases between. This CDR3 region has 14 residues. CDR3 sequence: CASSESGGDTEAFF. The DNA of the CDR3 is TGTGCCAGCAGTGAATCGGGTGGTGACACTGAAGCTTTCTTT.

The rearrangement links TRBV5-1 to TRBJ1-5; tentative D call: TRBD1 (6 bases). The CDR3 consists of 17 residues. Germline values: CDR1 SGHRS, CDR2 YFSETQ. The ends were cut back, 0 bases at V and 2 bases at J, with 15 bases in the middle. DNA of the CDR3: TGCGCCAGCAGCTTGGGTTCCGGGACATTGGGCAATCAGCCCCAGCATTTT. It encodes CASSLGSGTLGNQPQHF.

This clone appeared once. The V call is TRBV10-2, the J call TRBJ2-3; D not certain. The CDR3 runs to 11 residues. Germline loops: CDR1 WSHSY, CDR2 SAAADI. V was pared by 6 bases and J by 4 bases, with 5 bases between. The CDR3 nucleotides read TGCGCCAGCAGGGGGTCAGATACGCAGTATTTT. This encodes CASRGSDTQYF.

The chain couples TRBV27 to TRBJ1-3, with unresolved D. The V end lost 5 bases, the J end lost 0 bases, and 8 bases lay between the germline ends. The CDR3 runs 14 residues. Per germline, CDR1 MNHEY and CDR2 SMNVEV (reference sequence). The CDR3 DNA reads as TGTGCCAGCAGTACGGGATTCTCTGGAAACACCATATATTTT. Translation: CASSTGFSGNTIYF.

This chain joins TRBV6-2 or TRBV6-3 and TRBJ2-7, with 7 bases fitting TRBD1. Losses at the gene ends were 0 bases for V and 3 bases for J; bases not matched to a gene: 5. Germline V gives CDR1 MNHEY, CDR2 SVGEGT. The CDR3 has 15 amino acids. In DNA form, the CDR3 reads TGTGCCAGCAGTTACTCCGGGACAGCGAACTACGAGCAGTACTTC. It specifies CASSYSGTANYEQYF.